Included here is one TCR beta chain sequence, with context. Its antigen remains unknown. The data stem from a study of T-cell reconstitution after alpha-beta-depleted transplantation in children. Overall study findings and caveats: A year had passed since transplant, and T-cell counts and diversity by then came mostly from newly produced T cells. Diversity of TCRbeta at day 60 was high in some patients, arising from surviving recipient T cells and thymic progenitors. Expanded graft clones, several hundred of them, were reportedly the source of alpha-beta T cells about two months after transplant.

Unique molecular identifiers featured in how the TCRbeta library was prepared. From the PCR reads, TCRdb called clonotypes with MiXCR, one entry per CDR3 protein. The data contain around 80,000 distinct CDR3 sequences, 15% to 20% of them singletons. Sequencing used PBMCs, mostly from graft donor cells, obtained 360 days after TCRalphabeta/CD19-depleted stem cell transplant. The clonotype was recovered from a male patient between 2 and 10 years old who had a stem cell transplant for acute lymphoblastic leukemia, so the T cells may come from the graft donor.

This CDR3 reads CASSFLYGGGREAFF. CDR3 in DNA: TGTGCCAGCAGCTTTCTGTACGGGGGCGGGCGTGAAGCTTTCTTT. The chain carries TRBV7-9 and TRBJ1-1, with D possibly being TRBD1 (6 bases). Germline CDR1 reads SEHNR; CDR2 reads FQNEAQ (reference sequence). Between the trimmed V and J ends, which lost 3 bases and 7 bases, there was a span of 18 bases. The CDR3 covers 15 residues. The full variable domain, with the rest looked up from reference TRBV7-9 and TRBJ1-1, is DTGVSQNPRHKITKRGQNVTFRCDPISEHNRLYWYRQTLGQGPEFLTYFQNEAQLEKSRLLSDRFSAERPKGSFSTLEIQRTEQGDSAMYLCASSFLYGGGREAFFGQGTRLTVV.